This T cell receptor (beta chain) appears in the sequencing data of a study of low-dose radiotherapy and immunotherapy resistance in tumors. Across the whole study: On a schedule of every two weeks, intravenous cyclophosphamide at a dose of 200 mg/m2 was delivered one day before each radiation and immunotherapy administration.

First-strand cDNA used TRAV- and TRBV-specific primers, covering alpha and beta chains. For amplifying TCRs, the PCR ran for approximately 18 cycles with Phusion, which was used together with a constant-region primer and the adapter on the V primers. TCRdb re-called the reads through MiXCR, storing one row per CDR3 protein. Of 30,000 or so distinct CDR3 sequences detected, roughly 49% appear once; the ten largest clones hold around 5.4%. This clonotype was seen more than once but under ten times. Only one base separates this from a far larger clonotype, so it likely reflects a read error. The V gene end was trimmed by 4 bases and the J gene end by 7 bases; junction bases not matched to a gene: 14. The CDR3 totals 16 residues. Germline V lookup: CDR1 SGHDT, CDR2 YYEEEE. The time point denotes: after trial treatment. Noted treatment: LDRT plus nivolumab, ipilimumab, low-dose cyclophosphamide and aspirin (RACIN trial). As their treatment, donors received nivolumab, ipilimumab, aspirin, low-dose cyclophosphamide and low-dose radiotherapy. The presence of advanced solid tumors lacking tumor-infiltrating lymphocytes characterized eligible patients.

The TCR originated in a male donor with gallbladder cancer. V usage is TRBV5-6 and J usage is TRBJ2-7, with TRBD2 matching over 10 bases. The starting material was PBMCs, obtained after low-dose radiotherapy plus immunotherapy. The CDR3 sequence is CASSPSGGGSYNEQYF. The CDR3 DNA reads TGTGCCAGCAGCCCGAGCGGGGGGGGCTCCTACAATGAGCAGTACTTC.